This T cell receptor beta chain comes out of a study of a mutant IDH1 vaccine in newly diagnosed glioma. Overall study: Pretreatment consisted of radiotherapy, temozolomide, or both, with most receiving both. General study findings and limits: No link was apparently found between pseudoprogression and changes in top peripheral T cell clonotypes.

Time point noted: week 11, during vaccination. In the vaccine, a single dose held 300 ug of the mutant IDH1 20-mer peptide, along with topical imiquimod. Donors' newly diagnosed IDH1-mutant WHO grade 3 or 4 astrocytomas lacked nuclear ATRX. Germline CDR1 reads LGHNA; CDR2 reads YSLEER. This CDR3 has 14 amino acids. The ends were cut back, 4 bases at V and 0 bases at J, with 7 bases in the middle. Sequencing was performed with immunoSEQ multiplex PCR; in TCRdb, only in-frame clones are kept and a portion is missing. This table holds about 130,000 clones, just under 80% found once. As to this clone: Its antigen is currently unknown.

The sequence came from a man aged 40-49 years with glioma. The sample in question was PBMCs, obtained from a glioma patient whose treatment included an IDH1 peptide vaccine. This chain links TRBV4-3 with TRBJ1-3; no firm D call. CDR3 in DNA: TGCGCCAGCAGCCCGACAAGCTCTGGAAACACCATATATTTT. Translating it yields CASSPTSSGNTIYF.